The clone carrying this TCR beta chain has a single count. The CDR3 runs to 16 residues. From germline, CDR1 is SNHLY and CDR2 FYNNEI. Germline trimming cut 4 bases from V and 8 bases from J; bases unmatched to any gene: 12. Under the authors' procedure: The assay estimated nucleated cells by amplifying reference gene primers. Only in-frame clones appear in the TCRdb table, and some are missing; sequencing was by immunoSEQ multiplex PCR. That table gives V, J and clone size, and the DNA gave D and trimming. The repertoire consists of 200,000 to 250,000 clones, with about nine tenths occurring once and the leading ten covering over 0.75%. The record originates from a study of blood T cell repertoires in COVID-19. Individuals in the exposed group had encountered a COVID-19 case within 2 weeks preceding study entry.

The V call is TRBV2, the J call TRBJ2-1, with 9 bases that match TRBD2. Material: PBMCs or T cells enriched from blood (not recorded which). The clonotype was recovered from a man in his fifties who had been exposed to COVID-19. DNA of the CDR3: TGTGCCAGCAGTGGACTACCGGGACTAGCTTGGCATGAGCAGTTCTTC. Protein product: CASSGLPGLAWHEQFF.